This T cell receptor (beta chain) comes out of a study of regulatory T cells in long-lasting Graves disease. Noted time point: newly diagnosed GD, antithyroid drugs for less than 3 months. Extracted RNA from PBMCs served as the source of the TCR library. Combining iRepertoire HTBI primers with Arm-PCR of CDR3 regions, the authors built TCR beta libraries. One entry per CDR3 protein, called by TCRdb with MiXCR from the multiplex PCR reads. The sample holds roughly 610,000 distinct CDR3 sequences, about 16% seen once. This CDR3 region has 14 residues. The ends were cut back, 0 bases at V and 2 bases at J, with 11 bases in the middle. CDR1 is DFQATT and CDR2 is SNEGSKA in the germline V gene (reference sequence). Separately, the same data were catalogued under a study of T cells in Graves' hyperthyroidism and ophthalmopathy. In that study: Diagnosis of hyperthyroidism was new in patients aged 18 to 65, and its duration was under 2 months. Pregnant or lactating patients were excluded, as were those with uncontrolled infection or other autoimmune disease. Among clonotypes expanded in thyroid above 0.001, most were also found in blood.

The clonotype originates from a man in his late teens or twenties with Graves disease. Sequencing was performed on peripheral blood mononuclear cells (PBMCs), taken at new diagnosis, from a patient treated with antithyroid drugs. V and J are TRBV20-1 and TRBJ2-7; D perhaps matches TRBD1 (5 bases). The CDR3 sequence: CSARDLAGTYEQYF. CDR3 coding DNA: TGCAGTGCTAGAGATCTGGCAGGGACCTACGAGCAGTACTTC.